This T cell receptor (beta chain) was sequenced in a study of T cell responses to AZD1222 COVID-19 vaccine. In the study overall: The study pooled second doses at about 4 or about 12 weeks. Broader study findings: The span of vaccine-associated CD4 TCRs extended across spike, with dominance at 160-218 and 743-854. Sampling that yielded the repertoires occurred only after the peak T cell response.

This CDR3 spans 16 amino acids. Trimming removed 0 bases from V and 5 bases from J, with 13 bases in between. The germline V gene encodes CDR1 KGHDR and CDR2 SFDVKD. The table came from immunoSEQ multiplex PCR; TCRdb's copy has only in-frame clones and leaves some out. The top ten hold about 10% of the sample, which has just under 95,000 clones, 70% to 90% seen once. On this clone: What it recognizes is unknown.

This receptor was taken from an adult in good health. Sequencing used peripheral blood, obtained on day 0 of AZD1222 vaccination. The V gene is TRBV24-1, the J gene TRBJ2-1; D call uncertain. CDR3 sequence: CATSDLSQRANNEQFF. The CDR3 bases are TGTGCCACCAGTGATTTGTCCCAGCGAGCGAACAATGAGCAGTTCTTC.